Included here is one T cell receptor (beta chain) sequence, with context. Its cognate antigen is unknown. The source of the sample is a study of Graves' ophthalmopathy and Graves' hyperthyroidism. About the research overall: Being free of ophthalmopathy for 18 months of follow-up defined stable hyperthyroidism.

Amplifying from RNA transcripts, the study obtained TCR beta CDR3 regions. HTBI primers served in a first-round RT-PCR, which a second-round multiplex PCR followed. TCRdb re-called the multiplex PCR reads through MiXCR, storing one row per CDR3 protein. The sample has over a million distinct CDR3 sequences, less than 45% seen once. Study-level points and caveats: A classifier, a 13-signature model, separated ophthalmopathy from stable hyperthyroidism with approximately 88% sensitivity and 65% to 83% specificity. Thyroid clonotypes that were expanded above 0.001 frequency mostly also appeared in blood.

The study excluded patients with other autoimmune diseases, uncontrolled infections, pregnancy or lactation. The source of this sequence is an adult man with Graves' hyperthyroidism. What was sequenced was peripheral blood or thyroid tissue (not recorded which).

DNA for the CDR3: TGTGCCAGCAGCTTACTACGTGGGAGCCCCCCCAAAGAGACCCAGTACTTC. Protein sequence: CASSLLRGSPPKETQYF. V gene TRBV2 combines with J gene TRBJ2-5; a weak D match, TRBD2 (5 bases). The length of the CDR3 is 17 residues. Germline lookup yields CDR1 SNHLY and CDR2 FYNNEI. The germline V and J ends were trimmed by 6 bases and 3 bases, with 23 bases remaining between them.